This T cell receptor beta chain stems from a study of blood T cell repertoires in COVID-19. Study background: Material from acute and convalescent COVID-19 was sourced from the United States, Italy and Spain.

V shed 0 bases, J shed 4 bases, and the junction held 5 bases outside the gene matches. Germline V gene lookup returns CDR1 SGHRS and CDR2 YFSETQ. The CDR3 sequence is 16 residues long. The repertoire was sequenced with immunoSEQ multiplex PCR; TCRdb's copy has only in-frame clones and lacks some. The sample lists about 150,000 clones, around three quarters occurring once. This clone occurred once. The chain has TRBV5-1 and TRBJ2-1; TRBD1 aligns across 9 bases. The sample comprised peripheral blood. The receptor was derived from an older man with acute or convalescent COVID-19. The CDR3 protein is CASSLEGQGAYNEQFF. As DNA, the CDR3 is TGCGCCAGCAGCTTGGAGGGACAGGGAGCATACAATGAGCAGTTCTTC.